The T cell receptor (beta chain) described here comes from a study of read filtering for tumor transcriptome and immune sequencing. About the research overall: Mean patient age was roughly 72 years, range about 40 to 85; 16 to 20 male, over twelve female. TCR-mapped reads were about 4.05 to 10.27 million with IR-seq versus roughly 75 to 1,400 with RNA-seq.

This CDR3 is 17 amino acids long. V shed 1 base and J 1 base; nucleotides not matched to a gene: 7. Germline V gene lookup returns CDR1 DFQATT and CDR2 SNEGSKA (reference sequence). This clonotype came up many times. What it binds is not known. General observations from the study: The sorted CD138-negative fraction was a mixed bone marrow immune population, not purified T cells. IR-seq captured clonotypes deeper and more reliably than RNA-seq.

Molecular barcoded adaptors covering alpha/delta and beta/gamma chains were used on about 390 ng RNA. TCRdb passed the reads through MiXCR, listing each CDR3 protein once. Of around 60,000 distinct CDR3 sequences listed, approximately 19% were seen once; the top ten hold more than 13%. This TCR was recovered from a donor older than 35 with multiple myeloma. The V and J genes are TRBV20-1 and TRBJ2-7; the match to TRBD2 covers 13 bases. The sample taken for sequencing was a population of CD138-negative cells sorted from bone marrow. In DNA, the CDR3 is TGCAGTGCTAGAGCCGGACTAGCGGGAGTGTCGTCCTACGAGCAGTACTTC. This encodes CSARAGLAGVSSYEQYF.